These 27 T cell receptor beta chains came from one sample sequenced in a study of cytomegalovirus exposure and HLA in healthy donors. Libraries were prepared by immunoSEQ multiplex PCR; TCRdb keeps only in-frame clonotypes and omits some of them. The table includes 90,000 to 110,000 clones, approximately 90% detected once. Material: PBMCs. These receptors were collected from a woman younger than 35 in good health and CMV-seropositive.

The CDR3 coding sequence is TGCGCCAGCAGCGCCCGACAGGGATTGTCTGGGGCCAACGTCCTGACTTTC. Encoded protein: CASSARQGLSGANVLTF. The chain employs TRBV5-1 and TRBJ2-6; 7 positions agree with TRBD1. The germline V gene has CDR1 SGHRS and CDR2 YFSETQ. The CDR3 extends over 17 amino acids. The J segment lost 1 base and the V segment lost 4 bases, leaving 8 bases of the junction unmatched.

This clone is a singleton in its sample. V is TRBV4-2 and J is TRBJ2-5; D not resolved. The V end lost 1 base, the J end lost 5 bases, and 5 bases lay between the germline ends. The CDR3 covers 12 residues. The germline V gene encodes CDR1 LGHNA and CDR2 YNFKEQ. The CDR3 coding sequence is TGTGCCAGCAGCCAAGTCAGGGAGACCCAGTACTTC. Translated: CASSQVRETQYF.

The rearrangement joins TRBV7-9 to TRBJ2-5; D is perhaps TRBD1 (7 bases). CDR1 and CDR2 from the germline V gene are SEHNR and FQNEAQ (reference sequence). CDR3 length: 18 residues. V was pared by 1 base and J by 0 bases, with 18 bases between. CDR3 region: CASSLEGAGRKYQETQYF. For the CDR3, the DNA is TGTGCCAGCAGCTTAGAGGGGGCGGGACGGAAGTACCAAGAGACCCAGTACTTC.

The rearrangement uses TRBV5-1 and TRBJ1-1, with 7 bases identical to TRBD1. Germline V gene data show CDR1 as SGHRS and CDR2 as YFSETQ. Trimming took 2 bases from V and 6 from J; bases not matched to a gene: 7. This CDR3 region has 14 residues. CDR3 sequence (DNA): TGCGCCAGCAGCTTTCCAGGGGGGAGCCCTGAAGCTTTCTTT. Protein sequence: CASSFPGGSPEAFF.

The gene calls are TRBV7-2 and TRBJ1-5, with D perhaps matching TRBD1 (6 bases). There are 14 residues in the CDR3. The V end was cut by 5 bases, the J end by 5 bases, with 13 bases between. Per the germline V gene, CDR1 is SGHTA and CDR2 is FQGNSA. This CDR3 reads CASSLTGKDQPQHF. The CDR3 DNA sequence: TGTGCCAGCAGCCTAACAGGGAAGGATCAGCCCCAGCATTTT. Complete variable domain (other parts from reference TRBV7-2 and TRBJ1-5): GAGVSQSPSNKVTEKGKDVELRCDPISGHTALYWYRQSLGQGLEFLIYFQGNSAPDKSGLPSDRFSAERTGGSVSTLTIQRTQQEDSAVYLCASSLTGKDQPQHFGDGTRLSIL.

V usage is TRBV6-5 and J usage is TRBJ2-1; tentative D call: TRBD2 (7 bases). The CDR3 contains 14 residues. Germline CDR1 reads MNHEY; CDR2 reads SVGAGI. Trimming cost V 9 bases and J 9 bases, with 21 bases left between them. The CDR3 region is CASSRGGAFGEQFF. In nucleotides, the CDR3 is TGTGCCAGTTCAAGGGGGGGGGCATTCGGTGAGCAGTTCTTC.

This clone was found once. The chain employs TRBV9 and TRBJ1-5; 11 positions agree with TRBD1. This CDR3 region has 15 residues. Trimming at V came to 1 base and at J to 8 bases, leaving 5 bases not matched to a gene. The germline V gene has CDR1 SGDLS and CDR2 YYNGEE. The CDR3 protein is CASSVSDRGLEPQHF. In DNA, the CDR3 is TGTGCCAGCAGCGTATCGGACAGGGGGCTGGAGCCCCAGCATTTT.

This sequence joins TRBV4-1 and TRBJ1-5; D perhaps matches TRBD1 (6 bases). V was shortened by 4 bases and J by 7 bases, with 14 bases between the two germline ends. Germline V gene lookup returns CDR1 MGHRA and CDR2 YSYEKL. The CDR3 covers 14 residues. This CDR3 is CASSRGPTGQPQHF. The DNA for the CDR3 is TGCGCCAGCAGCCGAGGACCGACAGGCCAGCCCCAGCATTTT.

The chain carries TRBV18 and TRBJ1-5; D gene unclear. The CDR3 loop spans 13 amino acids. V was cut by 2 bases and J by 2 bases, with 4 bases left in between. The germline CDR1 and CDR2 sequences are KGHSH and LQKENI. The DNA of the CDR3 is TGTGCCAGCTCACCAGAGGGCAATCAGCCCCAGCATTTT. This codes for CASSPEGNQPQHF.

The gene calls are TRBV7-3 and TRBJ2-2; possibly TRBD1 for D (6 bases). The CDR3 has 15 residues. Trimming took off 5 bases at V and 3 bases at J, with 13 bases between the two ends. Germline-derived CDR1 and CDR2 are SGHTA and FQGTGA. This CDR3 reads CASSPRTAYTGELFF. CDR3 DNA sequence: TGTGCCAGCAGCCCACGGACAGCTTACACCGGGGAGCTGTTTTTT.

J is TRBJ2-1 and V is TRBV13; 16 positions agree with TRBD2. Losses at the gene ends were 5 bases for V and 10 bases for J; bases not matched to a gene: 5. Germline loops: CDR1 PRHDT, CDR2 FYEKMQ (reference sequence). The CDR3 sequence is 15 residues long. CDR3 in DNA: TGTGCCAGCAGCGCGGGACTAGCGGGAGGGAACGAGCAGTTCTTC. It encodes CASSAGLAGGNEQFF.

This chain links TRBV4-1 with TRBJ1-4; TRBD1 might be the D (6 bases). The CDR3 is made up of 14 amino acids. Looked up from germline, CDR1 is MGHRA and CDR2 is YSYEKL. V dropped 2 bases and J dropped 7 bases, with 11 bases sitting between them. CDR3 sequence: CASSQLGAGEKLFF. The CDR3 DNA reads TGCGCCAGCAGCCAATTGGGGGCGGGTGAAAAACTGTTTTTT.

This chain connects TRBV7-3 to TRBJ2-1, with D possibly matching TRBD1 (5 bases). V lost 2 bases, J lost 4 bases, and 12 bases lay in between. The CDR3 covers 15 residues. Germline loops: CDR1 SGHTA, CDR2 FQGTGA. CDR3: CASSLGSGPYNEQFF. The CDR3 DNA follows: TGTGCCAGCAGCTTAGGGTCAGGGCCATACAATGAGCAGTTCTTC.

The rearrangement joins TRBV7-6 to TRBJ2-7, with a weak D call TRBD1 (6 bases). V was cut by 0 bases and J by 2 bases, with 11 bases left in between. CDR3 length: 15 amino acids. CDR1 is SGHVS, CDR2 FNYEAQ, per germline. The CDR3 coding sequence is TGTGCCAGCAGCTTAGCTCAGGGGCGGACCTACGAGCAGTACTTC. Amino acid sequence: CASSLAQGRTYEQYF.

This sequence joins TRBV7-9 and TRBJ2-1, with D possibly matching TRBD2 (5 bases). The CDR3 covers 12 residues. The germline gives CDR1 SEHNR, CDR2 FQNEAQ (reference sequence). With 5 bases removed from V and 7 bases from J, the gap between germline ends came to 9 bases. Here the CDR3 DNA reads TGTGCCAGCAGCCCGGACTCAAATGAGCAGTTCTTC. It translates to CASSPDSNEQFF.

This chain uses TRBV14 with TRBJ1-3; D possibly corresponds to TRBD1 (5 bases). V was cut by 1 base and J by 0 bases, with 10 bases left in between. This CDR3 has 16 residues. Germline CDR1 and CDR2: SGHDN and FVKESK. The DNA of the CDR3 is TGTGCCAGCAGCCAAGTTGGAGGGGTCTCTGGAAACACCATATATTTT. Translating it yields CASSQVGGVSGNTIYF.

The rearrangement uses TRBV5-4 and TRBJ2-1; TRBD1 aligns across 8 bases. This CDR3 has 14 amino acids. Germline V CDR1 and CDR2: SGHNT, YYREEE (reference sequence). V shed 4 bases, J shed 6 bases, and the junction held 6 bases outside the gene matches. CDR3: CASSPQGAGNEQFF. CDR3 coding DNA: TGTGCCAGCAGCCCGCAGGGGGCAGGCAATGAGCAGTTCTTC.

The count of this clone is one. V and J are TRBV7-9 and TRBJ1-6; the D gene is possibly TRBD1 (5 bases). CDR3 size: 16 residues. V was shortened by 6 bases and J by 0 bases, with 12 bases between the two germline ends. The germline V gene encodes CDR1 SEHNR and CDR2 FQNEAQ (reference sequence). CDR3 coding DNA: TGTGCCAGCAGTCCAGGGCGTCCCTCCTATAATTCACCCCTCCACTTT. This translates into CASSPGRPSYNSPLHF. The complete variable domain, with remaining parts taken from reference TRBV7-9 and TRBJ1-6, reads DTGVSQNPRHKITKRGQNVTFRCDPISEHNRLYWYRQTLGQGPEFLTYFQNEAQLEKSRLLSDRFSAERPKGSFSTLEIQRTEQGDSAMYLCASSPGRPSYNSPLHFGNGTRLTVT.

The chain uses TRBV28 and TRBJ1-5, with 8 bases matching TRBD1. The trim removed 3 bases at V and 4 bases at J, leaving 8 bases unmatched. The CDR3 is 16 residues long. Germline lookup yields CDR1 MDHEN and CDR2 SYDVKM. CDR3: CASSFQGAPRNQPQHF. DNA for the CDR3: TGTGCCAGCAGTTTTCAGGGGGCCCCACGAAATCAGCCCCAGCATTTT.

The chain uses TRBV5-4 and TRBJ2-7; 11 positions match TRBD1. This CDR3 has 19 residues. Looked up from germline, CDR1 is SGHNT and CDR2 is YYREEE (reference sequence). V lost 4 bases and J lost 1; bases outside the gene matches: 16. CDR3 protein: CASSVVQILGTGGSYEQYF. CDR3 nucleotides: TGTGCCAGCAGCGTTGTGCAAATTTTAGGGACAGGGGGGTCCTACGAGCAGTACTTC.

The chain employs TRBV6-6 and TRBJ1-4; 7 bases are shared with TRBD1. The CDR3 covers 13 residues. The V segment lost 10 bases and the J segment 5 bases; nucleotides outside the gene matches: 7. Germline loops: CDR1 MNHNY, CDR2 SVGAGI (reference sequence). CDR3 nucleotide sequence: TGTGCCACGAGGGACAGCGGAAATGAAAAACTGTTTTTT. Translated, it gives CATRDSGNEKLFF.

This clone has only one observation. The chain links TRBV6-5 to TRBJ2-7, with 10 bases that match TRBD2. The germline CDR1 and CDR2 sequences are MNHEY and SVGAGI. V was clipped by 4 bases and J by 2 bases; unmatched bases: 8. The CDR3 extends over 16 amino acids. The DNA for the CDR3 is TGTGCCAGCAGTTGGGAATTAGCGGGGGGCCCCTACGAGCAGTACTTC. It codes for CASSWELAGGPYEQYF.

The chain uses TRBV18 and TRBJ1-2; 8 bases fit TRBD1. Germline assignment: CDR1 KGHSH and CDR2 LQKENI. Trimming removed 6 bases from V and 4 bases from J; junction bases left unmatched: 10. The CDR3 runs 15 residues. This CDR3 is CASSSTGTGGYGYTF. Here the CDR3 DNA reads TGTGCCAGCTCGAGCACGGGGACAGGCGGCTATGGCTACACCTTC.

V and J are TRBV28 and TRBJ1-1; 11 nucleotides agree with TRBD1. Trimming at V came to 5 bases and at J to 5 bases, leaving 4 bases not matched to a gene. Looked up from germline, CDR1 is MDHEN and CDR2 is SYDVKM. This CDR3 spans 14 amino acids. CDR3 region: CASSAGTGGTEAFF. As DNA, the CDR3 is TGTGCCAGCAGTGCAGGGACAGGGGGGACTGAAGCTTTCTTT.

This rearrangement joins TRBV27 to TRBJ1-6, with unresolved D. Germline V gene lookup returns CDR1 MNHEY and CDR2 SMNVEV (reference sequence). The ends were cut back, 3 bases at V and 10 bases at J, with 7 bases in the middle. The CDR3 runs to 12 residues. For the CDR3, the DNA is TGTGCCAGCAGTTTTGAGGCATCACCCCTCCACTTT. This sequence encodes CASSFEASPLHF.

The chain employs TRBV6-5 and TRBJ1-3; D is uncertain. Germline CDR1 reads MNHEY; CDR2 reads SVGAGI. This CDR3 has 15 amino acids. V lost 7 bases, J lost 4 bases, and 17 bases lay in between. This chain's CDR3 is CASTLNYRSGNTIYF. For the CDR3, the DNA is TGTGCCAGCACTTTGAACTACCGGAGCGGAAACACCATATATTTT.

This clone was seen once. This chain connects TRBV2 to TRBJ2-1; perhaps TRBD1 as D (6 bases). CDR1 is SNHLY and CDR2 is FYNNEI in the germline V gene. The CDR3 runs 15 residues. V was cut by 5 bases and J by 3 bases, with 14 bases left in between. Written as DNA, the CDR3 is TGTGCCAGCAGTTTCAAAAAGGGGGACTACAATGAGCAGTTCTTC. Protein sequence: CASSFKKGDYNEQFF.